Described below is a single TCR beta chain sequence and its context. Using immunoSEQ multiplex PCR, the repertoire was profiled, and TCRdb retains in-frame clones only, with some absent. This sample yields roughly 350,000 clones, of which about 93% are seen a single time; more than 3% belongs to the top ten. The data originate from a study of blood T cell repertoires in COVID-19. The overall study: Sample material is recorded as cDNA or gDNA derived from T cells, B-cell-depleted T cells, or PBMCs.

Sequenced input: peripheral blood. The source is a woman aged 18-29 years who had recovered from COVID-19.

DNA for the CDR3: TGTGCCACCAGTGGAGGCTCTGGAAACACCATATATTTT. Protein product: CATSGGSGNTIYF. J is TRBJ1-3 and V is TRBV24-1; D unclear. Germline lookup yields CDR1 KGHDR and CDR2 SFDVKD. CDR3 length: 13 residues. V was trimmed by 5 bases and J by 0 bases, leaving 4 bases between them.